The source of this T cell receptor beta chain is a study of vaccination and CD4 T cells after COVID-19. Treatment indicated: roughly 11-day PBMC culture with coronavirus spike peptide pools or control peptides (ViraFEST assay). Sequence data for DNA of cultured CD4+ T cells were generated by the Oncomine TCR Beta short-read assay. TCRdb processed the PCR reads anew with MiXCR; each CDR3 protein has one entry. This table holds 11,000 or so distinct CDR3 sequences, 60% to 75% found once. Turning to this clonotype: Its antigen is unknown.

The clonotype was recovered from a human donor who had recovered from COVID-19. Sequencing was performed on CD4+ T cells from blood, cultured in vitro.

CDR3 in amino acids: CAWGQGGVSPLHF. CDR3 sequence (DNA): TGTGCCTGGGGACAAGGAGGTGTCTCACCCCTCCACTTT. The chain combines TRBV30 with TRBJ1-6, with a tentative D call TRBD1 (5 bases). There are 13 residues in the CDR3. The germline CDR1 and CDR2 sequences are GTSNPN and SVGIG (reference sequence). V was pared by 5 bases and J by 10 bases, with 15 bases between.